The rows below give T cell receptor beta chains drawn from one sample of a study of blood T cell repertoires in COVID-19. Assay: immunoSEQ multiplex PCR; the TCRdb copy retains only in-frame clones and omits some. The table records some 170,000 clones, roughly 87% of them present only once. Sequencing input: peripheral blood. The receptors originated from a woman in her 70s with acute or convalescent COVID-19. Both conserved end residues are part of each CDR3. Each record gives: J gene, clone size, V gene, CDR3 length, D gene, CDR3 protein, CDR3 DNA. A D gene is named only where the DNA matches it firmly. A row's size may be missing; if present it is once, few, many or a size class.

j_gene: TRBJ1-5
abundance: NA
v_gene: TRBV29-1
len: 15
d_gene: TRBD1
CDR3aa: CSVEDGTGGNQPQHF
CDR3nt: TGCAGCGTTGAAGACGGGACAGGGGGAAATCAGCCCCAGCATTTT

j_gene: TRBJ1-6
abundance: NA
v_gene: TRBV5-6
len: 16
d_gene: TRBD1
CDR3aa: CASSLDRGRDNSPLHF
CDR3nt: TGTGCCAGCAGCCTCGACAGGGGAAGAGATAATTCACCCCTCCACTTT

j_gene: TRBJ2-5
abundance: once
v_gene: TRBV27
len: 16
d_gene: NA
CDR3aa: CASSLSSFTFQETQYF
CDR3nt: TGTGCCAGCAGTTTATCGAGTTTCACTTTCCAAGAGACCCAGTACTTC

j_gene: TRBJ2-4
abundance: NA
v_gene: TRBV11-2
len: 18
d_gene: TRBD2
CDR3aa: CASSPTGLAVGAKNIQYF
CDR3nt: TGTGCCAGCAGCCCGACGGGACTAGCGGTTGGAGCCAAAAACATTCAGTACTTC

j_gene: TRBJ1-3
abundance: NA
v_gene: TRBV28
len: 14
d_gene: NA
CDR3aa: CASSSSGDGNTIYF
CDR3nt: TGTGCCAGCAGTTCATCAGGGGATGGAAACACCATATATTTT

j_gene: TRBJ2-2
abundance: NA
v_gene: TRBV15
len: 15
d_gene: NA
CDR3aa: CATSRNREPTGELFF
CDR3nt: TGTGCCACCAGCCGGAACAGGGAACCCACCGGGGAGCTGTTTTTT

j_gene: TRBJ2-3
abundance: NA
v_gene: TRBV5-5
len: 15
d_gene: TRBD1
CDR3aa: CASSLDRASTDTQYF
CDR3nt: TGTGCCAGCAGCCTGGACAGGGCTAGCACAGATACGCAGTATTTT

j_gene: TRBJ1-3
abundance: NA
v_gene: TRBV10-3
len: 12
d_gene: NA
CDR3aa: CASQGTGNTIYF
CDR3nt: TGTGCCTCCCAGGGTACTGGAAACACCATATATTTT

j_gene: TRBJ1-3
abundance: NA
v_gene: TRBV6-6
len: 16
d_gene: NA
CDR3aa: CASSYSTVSSGNTIYF
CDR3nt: TGTGCCAGCAGTTACTCGACTGTGAGCTCTGGAAACACCATATATTTT

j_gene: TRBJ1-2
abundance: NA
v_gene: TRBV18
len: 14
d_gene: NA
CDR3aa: CASSPNRDNYGYTF
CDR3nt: TGTGCCAGCTCACCAAACAGGGATAACTATGGCTACACCTTC

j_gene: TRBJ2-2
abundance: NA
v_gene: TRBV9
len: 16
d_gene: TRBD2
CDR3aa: CASSTGTSGRAGELFF
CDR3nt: TGTGCCAGCAGCACTGGGACTAGCGGGAGGGCCGGGGAGCTGTTTTTT

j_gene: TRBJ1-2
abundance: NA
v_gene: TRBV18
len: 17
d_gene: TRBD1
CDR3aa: CASSPQTGGQHAYGYTF
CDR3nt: TGTGCCAGCTCACCACAGACAGGGGGCCAACATGCCTATGGCTACACCTTC

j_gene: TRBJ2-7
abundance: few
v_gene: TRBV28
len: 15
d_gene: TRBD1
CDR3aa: CASSPWDRGGNEQYF
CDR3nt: TGTGCCAGCAGTCCGTGGGACAGGGGCGGCAACGAGCAGTACTTC

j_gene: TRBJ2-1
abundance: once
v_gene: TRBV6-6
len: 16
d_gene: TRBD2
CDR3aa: CASSLRLAGGHNEQFF
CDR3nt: TGTGCCAGCAGTCTCCGACTAGCGGGAGGGCACAATGAGCAGTTCTTC

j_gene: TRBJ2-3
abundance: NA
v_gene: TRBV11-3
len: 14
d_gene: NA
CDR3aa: CASSLGHNTDTQYF
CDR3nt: TGTGCCAGCAGCTTAGGCCACAACACAGATACGCAGTATTTT

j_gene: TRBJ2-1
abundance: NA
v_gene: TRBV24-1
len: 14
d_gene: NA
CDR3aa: CATTFGTRDNEQFF
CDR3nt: TGTGCCACCACCTTTGGGACACGGGACAATGAGCAGTTCTTC

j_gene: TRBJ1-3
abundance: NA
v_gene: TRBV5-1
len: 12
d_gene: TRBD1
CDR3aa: CASSLGQGTIYF
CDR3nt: TGCGCCAGCAGCTTAGGACAGGGCACCATATATTTT

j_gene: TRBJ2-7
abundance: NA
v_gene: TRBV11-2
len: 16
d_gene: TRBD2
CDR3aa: CASSRIGGISYYEQYF
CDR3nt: TGTGCCAGCAGCCGAATCGGGGGGATCAGTTACTACGAGCAGTACTTC

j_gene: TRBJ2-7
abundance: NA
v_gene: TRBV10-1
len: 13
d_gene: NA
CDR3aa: CASSVARGAEQYF
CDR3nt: TGCGCCAGCAGTGTAGCCAGGGGAGCCGAGCAGTACTTC

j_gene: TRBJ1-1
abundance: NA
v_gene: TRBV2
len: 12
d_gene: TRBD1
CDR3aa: CASEVRTGVAFF
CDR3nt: TGTGCCAGCGAGGTGAGGACAGGGGTCGCTTTCTTT

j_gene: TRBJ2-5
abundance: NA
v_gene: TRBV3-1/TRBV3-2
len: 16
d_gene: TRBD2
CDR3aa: CASTPLTASGQETQYF
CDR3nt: TGTGCCAGTACGCCCCTAACGGCTAGCGGGCAAGAGACCCAGTACTTC

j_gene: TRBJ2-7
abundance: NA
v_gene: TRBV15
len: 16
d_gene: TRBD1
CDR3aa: CATSRDTGTGDHEQYF
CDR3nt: TGTGCCACCAGCAGAGATACGGGGACAGGGGACCACGAGCAGTACTTC

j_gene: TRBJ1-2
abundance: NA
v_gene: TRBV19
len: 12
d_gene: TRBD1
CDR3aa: CASSMGQLNNTF
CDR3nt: TGTGCCAGTAGTATGGGACAGCTAAATAACACCTTC

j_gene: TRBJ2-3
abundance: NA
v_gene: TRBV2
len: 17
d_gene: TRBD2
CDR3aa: CASSELNLAGTKDTQYF
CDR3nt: TGTGCCAGCAGTGAGTTGAATCTAGCGGGGACGAAAGATACGCAGTATTTT

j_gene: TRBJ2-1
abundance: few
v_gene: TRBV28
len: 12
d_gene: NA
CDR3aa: CASSPRLGEQFF
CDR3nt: TGTGCCAGCAGTCCCCGACTAGGTGAGCAGTTCTTC

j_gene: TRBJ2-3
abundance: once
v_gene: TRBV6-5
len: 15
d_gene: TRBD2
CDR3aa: CAASPPGGNTDTQYF
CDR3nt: TGTGCCGCCTCCCCTCCGGGGGGGAACACAGATACGCAGTATTTT

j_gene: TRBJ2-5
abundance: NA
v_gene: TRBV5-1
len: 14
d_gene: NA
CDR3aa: CASSQTGRLETQYF
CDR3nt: TGCGCCAGCAGCCAGACAGGGAGGCTGGAGACCCAGTACTTC

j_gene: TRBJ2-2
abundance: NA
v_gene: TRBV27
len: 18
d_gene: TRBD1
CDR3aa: CASSLFPPGGASTGELFF
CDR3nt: TGTGCCAGCAGTTTATTTCCTCCAGGGGGCGCAAGTACCGGGGAGCTGTTTTTT

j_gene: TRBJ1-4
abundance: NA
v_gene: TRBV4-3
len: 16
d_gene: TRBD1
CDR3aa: CASSQETGQGYEKLFF
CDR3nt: TGCGCCAGCAGCCAAGAGACGGGACAGGGTTATGAAAAACTGTTTTTT

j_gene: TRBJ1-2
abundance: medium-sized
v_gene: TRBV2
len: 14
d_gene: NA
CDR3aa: CASSEASGSYGYTF
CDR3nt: TGTGCCAGCAGTGAAGCCTCCGGGAGCTATGGCTACACCTTC

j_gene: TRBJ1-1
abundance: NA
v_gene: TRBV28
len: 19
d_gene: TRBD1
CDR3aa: CASDEQGARWVVGNTEAFF
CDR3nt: TGTGCCAGCGATGAACAGGGGGCGCGTTGGGTGGTTGGGAACACTGAAGCTTTCTTT